This TCR beta chain emerged from a study of T cell changes during pregnancy in multiple sclerosis. The CDR3 extends over 15 amino acids. The ends lost 6 bases at V and 1 base at J; junction bases unmatched: 8. Germline values: CDR1 SNHLY, CDR2 FYNNEI. Data came from immunoSEQ multiplex PCR; TCRdb stores just in-frame clones and leaves some out. The table records 70,000 to 95,000 clones, more than 85% of them present only once. The chain uses TRBV2 and TRBJ2-5; 7 bases fit TRBD1. The TCR sequence derives from a female donor in good health, enrolled as a control in a pregnancy study. Sequences were derived from peripheral blood, sampled after pregnancy. Here the CDR3 DNA reads TGTGCCAGCAGCTTTACCGGGACAGCCCAAGAGACCCAGTACTTC. It is translated as CASSFTGTAQETQYF. Full variable domain (outside the CDR3, taken from reference TRBV2 and TRBJ2-5): EPEVTQTPSHQVTQMGQEVILRCVPISNHLYFYWYRQILGQKVEFLVSFYNNEISEKSEIFDDQFSVERPDGSNFTLKIRSTKLEDSAMYFCASSFTGTAQETQYFGPGTRLLVL.